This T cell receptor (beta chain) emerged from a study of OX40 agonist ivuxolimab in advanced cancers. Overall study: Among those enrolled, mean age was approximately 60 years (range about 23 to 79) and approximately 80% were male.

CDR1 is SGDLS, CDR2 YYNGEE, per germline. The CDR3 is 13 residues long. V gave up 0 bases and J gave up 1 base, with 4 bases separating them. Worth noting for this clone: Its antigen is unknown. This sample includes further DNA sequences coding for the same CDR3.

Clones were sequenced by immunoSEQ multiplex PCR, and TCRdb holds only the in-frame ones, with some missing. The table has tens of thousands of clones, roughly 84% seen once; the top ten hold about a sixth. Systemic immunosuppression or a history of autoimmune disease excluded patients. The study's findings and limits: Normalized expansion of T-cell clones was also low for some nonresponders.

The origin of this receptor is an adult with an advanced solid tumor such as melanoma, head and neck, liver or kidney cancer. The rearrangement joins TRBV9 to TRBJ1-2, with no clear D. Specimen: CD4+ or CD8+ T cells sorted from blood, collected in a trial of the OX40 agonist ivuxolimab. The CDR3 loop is CASSVGDNYGYTF. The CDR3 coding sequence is TGTGCCAGCAGCGTAGGAGATAACTATGGCTACACCTTC.